This TCR beta chain comes out of a study of T-cell reconstitution after alpha-beta-depleted transplantation in children. Preparation of the TCRbeta library was carried out with unique molecular identifiers. Using its own MiXCR run on the PCR reads, TCRdb lists one record per CDR3 protein. The repertoire holds some 450,000 distinct CDR3 sequences, around 46% seen once, with approximately 25% in the top ten. The table lists this clonotype with many counts. The CDR3 is made up of 12 amino acids. Trimming cost V 5 bases and J 10 bases; bases outside gene matches: 8. CDR1 is SQVTM and CDR2 is ANQGSEA in the germline V gene.

The TCR sequence derives from a girl aged 2 to 10 with aplastic anemia, due to receive a stem cell transplant. The V gene is TRBV29-1, the J gene TRBJ2-3, with 8 bases fitting TRBD2. This sample comprised PBMCs, obtained before TCRalphabeta/CD19-depleted stem cell transplant. CDR3 amino acids: CSVLAGKVAQYF. CDR3 coding DNA: TGCAGCGTTTTAGCGGGAAAGGTTGCGCAGTATTTT.